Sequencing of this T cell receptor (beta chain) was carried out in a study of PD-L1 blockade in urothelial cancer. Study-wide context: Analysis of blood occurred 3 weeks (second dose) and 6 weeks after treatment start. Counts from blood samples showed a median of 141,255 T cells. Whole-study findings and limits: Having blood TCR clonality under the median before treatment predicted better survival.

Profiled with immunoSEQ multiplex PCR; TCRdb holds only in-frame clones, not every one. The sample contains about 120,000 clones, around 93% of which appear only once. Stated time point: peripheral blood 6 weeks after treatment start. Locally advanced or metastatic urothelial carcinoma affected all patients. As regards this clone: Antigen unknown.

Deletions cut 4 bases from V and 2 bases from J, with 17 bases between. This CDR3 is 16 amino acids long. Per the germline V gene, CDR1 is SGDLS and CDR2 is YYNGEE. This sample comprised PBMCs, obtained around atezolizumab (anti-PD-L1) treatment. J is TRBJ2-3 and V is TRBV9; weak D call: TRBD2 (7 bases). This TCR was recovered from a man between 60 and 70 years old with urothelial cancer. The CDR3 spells CASSSRGTIATDTQYF. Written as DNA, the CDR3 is TGTGCCAGCAGCTCGAGGGGGACTATTGCCACAGATACGCAGTATTTT.